Presented here are 31 T cell receptor beta chains from one specimen sequenced in a study of CD8+ T cells in alopecia areata. RNA, once extracted, was reverse transcribed into cDNA for use as the sequencing template. Sequenced by immunoSEQ multiplex PCR; TCRdb stores in-frame clones only, minus some. In the table there are 150,000 or so clones, 85% to 90% of which are singletons. The sequences come from CD8+ T cells sorted from blood, collected at week 0. The source is a human donor with alopecia areata.

The chain combines TRBV27 with TRBJ2-1; 13 bases map to TRBD2. This CDR3 comprises 16 residues. Germline lookup yields CDR1 MNHEY and CDR2 SMNVEV (reference sequence). The junction had 11 bases not matched to a gene; V was cut back by 7 bases and J by 8 bases. CDR3 bases: TGTGCCAGCATCGCGTTTGGGACTAGCGGGGCATATGAGCAGTTCTTC. Amino acids: CASIAFGTSGAYEQFF.

The chain links TRBV14 to TRBJ2-1; a possible D gene is TRBD1 (5 bases). The V end lost 8 bases, the J end lost 3 bases, and 17 bases lay between the germline ends. This CDR3 has 15 amino acids. CDR1 is SGHDN, CDR2 FVKESK, per germline. This CDR3 reads CASRSTASLYNEQFF. The CDR3 DNA reads TGTGCCAGCCGTTCGACAGCAAGCCTCTACAATGAGCAGTTCTTC. Combining the CDR3 with reference TRBV14 and TRBJ2-1 gives the whole variable domain EAGVTQFPSHSVIEKGQTVTLRCDPISGHDNLYWYRRVMGKEIKFLLHFVKESKQDESGMPNNRFLAERTGGTYSTLKVQPAELEDSGVYFCASRSTASLYNEQFFGPGTRLTVL.

The chain joins TRBV10-3 to TRBJ1-1; no clear D gene. In germline, CDR1 is ENHRY, CDR2 SYGVKD. Deletions cut 0 bases from V and 11 bases from J, with 22 bases between. The CDR3 spans 16 residues. DNA of the CDR3: TGTGCCATCAGTGAGTCGTATCAGGAGGGCCAAACATGGGCTTTCTTT. Amino acids: CAISESYQEGQTWAFF.

The rearrangement uses TRBV6-5 and TRBJ1-2; weak D call: TRBD1 (5 bases). Germline V gene sequence: CDR1 MNHEY, CDR2 SVGAGI. The CDR3 has 13 amino acids. The V and J ends lost 9 bases and 3 bases respectively, with 14 bases between them. The CDR3: CARRLGDDYGYTF. In DNA form, the CDR3 reads TGTGCCAGGAGGTTGGGGGACGACTATGGCTACACCTTC.

V and J are TRBV7-9 and TRBJ2-5, with unresolved D. CDR3 length equals 13 residues. V dropped 5 bases and J dropped 2 bases, with 9 bases sitting between them. Germline V lookup: CDR1 SEHNR, CDR2 FQNEAQ (reference sequence). CDR3 sequence reads: CASSAEVQETQYF. The CDR3 region has the DNA TGTGCCAGCAGCGCGGAAGTACAAGAGACCCAGTACTTC.

The chain combines TRBV6-1 with TRBJ2-7; 9 positions agree with TRBD1. Per germline, CDR1 MNHNS and CDR2 SASEGT. Unmatched junction bases numbered 6, after V lost 6 bases and J lost 3 bases. The CDR3 sequence is 14 residues long. The CDR3 protein is CASSRDRALYEQYF. The CDR3 nucleotides are TGTGCCAGCAGCCGGGACAGGGCCCTCTACGAGCAGTACTTC.

This clone has only one observation. The chain links TRBV23-1 to TRBJ1-3; possible D gene TRBD1, 5 bases. TRBV23-1 is assigned to the ORF class and has an uncertain function. The CDR3 runs to 15 residues. The V end lost 0 bases, the J end lost 4 bases, and 10 bases lay between the germline ends. The CDR3 is CASSQSGRGGNTIYF. Here the CDR3 DNA reads TGCGCCAGCAGTCAATCGGGACGTGGAGGAAACACCATATATTTT.

This clone was seen only once. This chain uses TRBV7-9 with TRBJ1-1; a weak D match, TRBD1 (6 bases). In germline, CDR1 is SEHNR, CDR2 FQNEAQ (reference sequence). CDR3 length equals 15 residues. V dropped 3 bases and J dropped 3 bases, with 14 bases sitting between them. The CDR3 DNA follows: TGTGCCAGCAGCTTGTACAGGGTCGAGGACACTGAAGCTTTCTTT. It translates to CASSLYRVEDTEAFF. The complete variable domain, with remaining parts taken from reference TRBV7-9 and TRBJ1-1, reads DTGVSQNPRHKITKRGQNVTFRCDPISEHNRLYWYRQTLGQGPEFLTYFQNEAQLEKSRLLSDRFSAERPKGSFSTLEIQRTEQGDSAMYLCASSLYRVEDTEAFFGQGTRLTVV.

Details on this clone: Different DNA sequences within this sample yield the same CDR3. This rearrangement joins TRBV27 to TRBJ2-7, with 11 bases lining up with TRBD1. Per the germline V gene, CDR1 is MNHEY and CDR2 is SMNVEV (reference sequence). The ends lost 5 bases at V and 3 bases at J; junction bases unmatched: 3. CDR3 length: 14 residues. The CDR3 nucleotides read TGTGCCAGCAGTCCCGGGACAGGGGGCTACGAGCAGTACTTC. This encodes CASSPGTGGYEQYF.

The rearrangement uses TRBV7-6 and TRBJ2-1; tentatively, D is TRBD1 or TRBD2 (5 bases each). Germline V lookup: CDR1 SGHVS, CDR2 FNYEAQ. This CDR3 spans 16 amino acids. Trimming cost V 7 bases and J 3 bases, with 19 bases left between them. CDR3 sequence: CASNNRSIGGYNEQFF. The DNA for the CDR3 is TGTGCCAGCAACAACAGGTCCATTGGGGGCTACAATGAGCAGTTCTTC.

The chain joins TRBV6-5 to TRBJ2-3; 8 nucleotides agree with TRBD1. In germline, CDR1 is MNHEY, CDR2 SVGAGI. CDR3 length equals 13 residues. After removal of 2 bases from V and 6 bases from J, the junction contained 1 base not matched to a gene. The CDR3 loop reads CASSYRDRDTQYF. The CDR3 nucleotides read TGTGCCAGCAGTTACCGGGACAGGGATACGCAGTATTTT.

The chain links TRBV27 to TRBJ2-3; TRBD2 aligns across 14 bases. V lost 0 bases and J lost 6; bases outside the gene matches: 2. The CDR3 has 16 amino acids. Germline CDR1 MNHEY, CDR2 SMNVEV (reference sequence). The CDR3 coding sequence is TGTGCCAGCAGTTTATCCGGGACTAGCGGGGGTGATACGCAGTATTTT. It translates to CASSLSGTSGGDTQYF.

J is TRBJ2-5 and V is TRBV9; D gene ambiguous. CDR1 SGDLS and CDR2 YYNGEE come from the germline V gene. CDR3 length: 13 residues. With 3 bases removed from V and 0 bases from J, the gap between germline ends came to 6 bases. The CDR3 DNA follows: TGTGCCAGCAGCGCCCAAAACCAAGAGACCCAGTACTTC. Amino acids: CASSAQNQETQYF.

The V and J genes are TRBV5-1 and TRBJ1-5; D is ambiguous. Trimming took off 3 bases at V and 10 bases at J, with 8 bases between the two ends. The CDR3 runs to 11 residues. Germline CDR1 SGHRS, CDR2 YFSETQ. DNA for the CDR3: TGCGCCAGCAGCTCTCCTCGTCCCCAGCATTTT. It specifies CASSSPRPQHF. Full variable domain (remainder filled in from reference TRBV5-1 and TRBJ1-5): KAGVTQTPRYLIKTRGQQVTLSCSPISGHRSVSWYQQTPGQGLQFLFEYFSETQRNKGNFPGRFSGRQFSNSRSEMNVSTLELGDSALYLCASSSPRPQHFGDGTRLSIL.

The chain carries TRBV29-1 and TRBJ2-3, with a weak D call TRBD2 (6 bases). Germline-derived CDR1 and CDR2 are SQVTM and ANQGSEA. There are 13 residues in the CDR3. V was clipped by 5 bases and J by 0 bases, with 9 bases between them. The CDR3 sequence is CSVIGGSTDTQYF. For the CDR3, the DNA is TGCAGCGTTATCGGGGGTAGCACAGATACGCAGTATTTT.

The chain employs TRBV5-6 and TRBJ2-1; D is perhaps TRBD1 (5 bases). Trimming left V 3 bases short and J 4 bases short, with 14 bases between. The CDR3 covers 15 residues. Per germline, CDR1 SGHDT and CDR2 YYEEEE. The chain's CDR3 is CASSSPRTGYNEQFF. CDR3 DNA sequence: TGTGCCAGCAGCTCGCCGAGAACAGGTTACAATGAGCAGTTCTTC. Using reference TRBV5-6 and TRBJ2-1 for the parts outside the CDR3, the full variable domain is DAGVTQSPTHLIKTRGQQVTLRCSPKSGHDTVSWYQQALGQGPQFIFQYYEEEERQRGNFPDRFSGHQFPNYSSELNVNALLLGDSALYLCASSSPRTGYNEQFFGPGTRLTVL.

V and J are TRBV9 and TRBJ2-7; TRBD1 agrees at 8 bases. J gave up 6 bases and V 3 bases, and 8 bases lay outside the gene matches. Germline V CDR1 and CDR2: SGDLS, YYNGEE. The CDR3 contains 14 residues. The CDR3 loop is CASSAGGGLGEQYF. The CDR3 DNA reads TGTGCCAGCAGCGCAGGGGGCGGGCTAGGCGAGCAGTACTTC.

V usage is TRBV27 and J usage is TRBJ2-2, with unresolved D. V was cut by 3 bases and J by 5 bases, with 7 bases left in between. Germline V lookup: CDR1 MNHEY, CDR2 SMNVEV (reference sequence). CDR3 length equals 13 residues. CDR3 protein: CASSFQKTGELFF. DNA for the CDR3: TGTGCCAGCAGTTTCCAAAAGACCGGGGAGCTGTTTTTT.

V usage is TRBV27 and J usage is TRBJ1-2; possible D gene TRBD1, 6 bases. The V end lost 4 bases, the J end lost 1 base, and 16 bases lay between the germline ends. This CDR3 has 16 amino acids. Germline V gene sequence: CDR1 MNHEY, CDR2 SMNVEV (reference sequence). This CDR3 reads CASSSNTGIGNYGYTF. The CDR3 coding sequence is TGTGCCAGCAGTTCCAATACAGGGATAGGTAACTATGGCTACACCTTC.

This rearrangement joins TRBV2 to TRBJ2-1; D call uncertain. V was cut by 1 base and J by 6 bases, with 10 bases left in between. CDR3 length: 14 residues. Per the germline V gene, CDR1 is SNHLY and CDR2 is FYNNEI. The CDR3 sequence is CASSEGSPVNEQFF. CDR3 sequence (DNA): TGTGCCAGCAGTGAAGGGAGCCCGGTCAATGAGCAGTTCTTC. The complete variable domain, with remaining parts taken from reference TRBV2 and TRBJ2-1, reads EPEVTQTPSHQVTQMGQEVILRCVPISNHLYFYWYRQILGQKVEFLVSFYNNEISEKSEIFDDQFSVERPDGSNFTLKIRSTKLEDSAMYFCASSEGSPVNEQFFGPGTRLTVL.

The CDR3 nucleotides read TGTGCCAGCAGCCCTGGAGGCATCGGGGAGCTGTTTTTT. This translates into CASSPGGIGELFF. The V gene is TRBV7-9, the J gene TRBJ2-2; a weak D match, TRBD2 (5 bases). The CDR3 has 13 amino acids. Trimming pared 5 bases from V and 7 bases from J, leaving 11 bases between. Germline values: CDR1 SEHNR, CDR2 FQNEAQ (reference sequence).

V and J are TRBV5-1 and TRBJ2-7; D tentatively reads TRBD1 or TRBD2 (5 bases each). Trimming took 1 base from V and 2 from J, leaving 13 bases between them. This CDR3 is built from 15 residues. Germline V gives CDR1 SGHRS, CDR2 YFSETQ. The CDR3, as DNA: TGCGCCAGCAGCTTGACGTGGGGGACGGCCTACGAGCAGTACTTC. Translated: CASSLTWGTAYEQYF.

The chain combines TRBV5-1 with TRBJ2-7; tentative D call: TRBD2 (6 bases). Germline CDR1 reads SGHRS; CDR2 reads YFSETQ. The V end lost 2 bases, the J end lost 7 bases, and 19 bases lay between the germline ends. The CDR3 is 15 residues long. The CDR3 DNA sequence: TGCGCCAGCAGCTTCGAGGCGGGGACCTTCGGGGAGCAGTACTTC. As protein: CASSFEAGTFGEQYF.

The chain links TRBV5-1 to TRBJ1-1; TRBD1 is a possible D gene (6 bases). The CDR3 has 15 amino acids. The germline V gene encodes CDR1 SGHRS and CDR2 YFSETQ. Trimming left V 0 bases short and J 0 bases short, with 9 bases between. As DNA, the CDR3 is TGCGCCAGCAGCTTGGTGGGGGCTGTGAACACTGAAGCTTTCTTT. Translation: CASSLVGAVNTEAFF.

The chain combines TRBV21-1 with TRBJ1-2. TRBV21-1 is a pseudogene segment. The CDR3 runs 11 residues. The CDR3 loop reads CASSSRNGYTF. In nucleotides, the CDR3 is TGTGCCAGCAGCTCCCGAAATGGCTACACCTTC.

This chain uses TRBV29-1 with TRBJ2-1; maybe TRBD2 (6 bases). Trimming cost V 7 bases and J 0 bases, with 19 bases left between them. Germline V gene data show CDR1 as SQVTM and CDR2 as ANQGSEA. The CDR3 runs 16 residues. The CDR3 protein is CSGFSGKQFSYNEQFF. The CDR3 DNA is TGCAGCGGATTTAGCGGAAAGCAATTCTCCTACAATGAGCAGTTCTTC.

The chain recombines TRBV27 with TRBJ2-3; 7 bases fit TRBD2. Germline V gene lookup returns CDR1 MNHEY and CDR2 SMNVEV (reference sequence). CDR3 length equals 14 residues. V lost 8 bases, J lost 6 bases, and 11 bases stayed unmatched. CDR3 region: CASGPLAPPDTQYF. In DNA form, the CDR3 reads TGTGCCAGCGGCCCACTAGCGCCCCCTGATACGCAGTATTTT.

The DNA for the CDR3 is TGTGCCAGCAGCTTAGTAGGGGCTGAGCAGTTCTTC. It encodes CASSLVGAEQFF. The chain employs TRBV7-6 and TRBJ2-1, with D possibly TRBD1 on 5 matching bases. Between the trimmed V and J ends, which lost 1 base and 9 bases, there was a span of 7 bases. Germline CDR1 reads SGHVS; CDR2 reads FNYEAQ. The CDR3 runs to 12 residues.

The chain carries TRBV27 and TRBJ1-1; D is unresolved. The V end lost 4 bases, the J end lost 0 bases, and 9 bases lay between the germline ends. Germline loops: CDR1 MNHEY, CDR2 SMNVEV (reference sequence). The CDR3 length is 14 residues. In DNA, the CDR3 is TGTGCCAGCAGTTATACAGCCATGAACACTGAAGCTTTCTTT. This sequence encodes CASSYTAMNTEAFF.

The chain has TRBV9 and TRBJ2-7, with unresolved D. The CDR3 is made up of 13 amino acids. Germline CDR1 reads SGDLS; CDR2 reads YYNGEE. V shed 0 bases and J shed 3 bases, with 7 bases lying between them. For the CDR3, the DNA is TGTGCCAGCAGCGTAGCTCCGGGCTACGAGCAGTACTTC. Protein product: CASSVAPGYEQYF.

The chain is built from TRBV9 and TRBJ2-1; 10 positions agree with TRBD2. This CDR3 has 17 residues. V lost 3 bases, J lost 2 bases, and 8 bases stayed unmatched. Germline CDR1 SGDLS, CDR2 YYNGEE. CDR3: CASSADSGTSAYNEQFF. The CDR3 DNA reads as TGTGCCAGCAGCGCCGACTCCGGGACTAGCGCCTACAATGAGCAGTTCTTC.